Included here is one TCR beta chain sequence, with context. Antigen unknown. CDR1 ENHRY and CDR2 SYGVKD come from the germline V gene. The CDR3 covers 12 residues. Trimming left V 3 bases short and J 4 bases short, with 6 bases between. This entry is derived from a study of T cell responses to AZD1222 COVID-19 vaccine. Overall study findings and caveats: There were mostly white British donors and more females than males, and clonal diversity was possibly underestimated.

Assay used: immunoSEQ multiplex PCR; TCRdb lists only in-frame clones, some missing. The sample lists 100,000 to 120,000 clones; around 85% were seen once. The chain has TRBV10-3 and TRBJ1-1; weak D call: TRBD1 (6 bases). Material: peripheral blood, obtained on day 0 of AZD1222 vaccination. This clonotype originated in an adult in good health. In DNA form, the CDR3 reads TGTGCCATCAGTGACAGGGGCACTGAAGCTTTCTTT. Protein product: CAISDRGTEAFF.